The 15 T cell receptor beta chains given below trace back to one sample, sequenced in a study of T cell responses to AZD1222 COVID-19 vaccine. TCRdb's table, derived via immunoSEQ multiplex PCR, lists solely in-frame clones and lacks some. The sample consists of 130,000 or so clones, 90% of them appearing once. Sample: peripheral blood, taken on day 0 of AZD1222 vaccination. The source of these receptors is an adult in good health.

This clone appeared a few times. An end of the junction does not agree with germline; a read error may underlie this. J is TRBJ1-2 and V is TRBV19; 12 nucleotides line up with TRBD1. CDR1 is LNHDA and CDR2 is SQIVND in the germline V gene (reference sequence). The CDR3 is made up of 13 amino acids. The CDR3 nucleotides read TGTGCCAGTAGTATACCCGGGACAGGGGGCTCCACCTTC. Residues: CASSIPGTGGSTF. Filled out from reference TRBV19 and TRBJ1-2, the complete variable domain reads DGGITQSPKYLFRKEGQNVTLSCEQNLNHDAMYWYRQDPGQGLRLIYYSQIVNDFQKGDIAEGYSVSREKKESFPLTVTSAQKNPTAFYLCASSIPGTGGSTFGSGTRLTVV.

The CDR3 DNA is TGTGCCACCAGTGATTGGCCAGGTCAGCCCCAGCATTTT. It encodes CATSDWPGQPQHF. The chain carries TRBV24-1 and TRBJ1-5; unclear D gene. Germline V CDR1 and CDR2: KGHDR, SFDVKD. Trimming took off 2 bases at V and 6 bases at J, with 7 bases between the two ends. This CDR3 is built from 13 residues.

V gene TRBV7-9 combines with J gene TRBJ1-2, with TRBD1 as a possible D gene (5 bases). Trimming pared 4 bases from V and 4 bases from J, leaving 16 bases between. CDR1 is SEHNR, CDR2 FQNEAQ, per germline (reference sequence). This CDR3 has 15 amino acids. The CDR3, as DNA: TGTGCCAGCAGCTCCAAGGCCAGGGAAGGCTATGGCTACACCTTC. Encoded protein: CASSSKAREGYGYTF.

This chain uses TRBV11-2 with TRBJ1-2; D is undetermined. CDR1 and CDR2 from the germline V gene are SGHAT and FQNNGV. Trimming stripped 3 bases from V and 3 bases from J, with 8 bases between. This CDR3 is built from 13 residues. Written as DNA, the CDR3 is TGTGCCAGCAGCTTGATCAACTACTATGGCTACACCTTC. Translating gives CASSLINYYGYTF.

CDR3 sequence: CATQPLQGNTEAFF. The CDR3 DNA reads as TGTGCCACCCAGCCCTTACAGGGGAACACTGAAGCTTTCTTT. The chain recombines TRBV30 with TRBJ1-1, with a possible D match to TRBD1 (6 bases). From germline, CDR1 is GTSNPN and CDR2 SVGIG (reference sequence). CDR3 length: 14 residues. V was cut by 8 bases and J by 1 base, with 17 bases left in between.

The chain carries TRBV29-1 and TRBJ1-4, with 8 bases fitting TRBD1. The CDR3 is 13 amino acids. V lost 6 bases to trimming and J lost 5 bases; unmatched junction nucleotides: 5. Germline CDR1 is SQVTM and CDR2 is ANQGSEA. As DNA, the CDR3 is TGCAGCGTCCTAGGACAGGGAAATGAAAAACTGTTTTTT. Translated: CSVLGQGNEKLFF. Drawing the rest from reference TRBV29-1 and TRBJ1-4, the complete variable domain is SAVISQKPSRDICQRGTSLTIQCQVDSQVTMMFWYRQQPGQSLTLIATANQGSEATYESGFVIDKFPISRPNLTFSTLTVSNMSPEDSSIYLCSVLGQGNEKLFFGSGTQLSVL.

The J gene is TRBJ1-2, the V gene TRBV7-2; 10 bases match TRBD1. Germline V gene sequence: CDR1 SGHTA, CDR2 FQGNSA. This CDR3 comprises 16 residues. Trimming took 4 bases from V and 5 from J; bases not matched to a gene: 10. CDR3 protein: CASSSRQGAAGYGYTF. CDR3 DNA: TGTGCCAGCAGCTCCCGACAGGGGGCGGCTGGGTATGGCTACACCTTC.

This chain joins TRBV16 and TRBJ1-3; D is undetermined. Trimming took off 3 bases at V and 3 bases at J, with 12 bases between the two ends. The CDR3 extends over 15 amino acids. The germline CDR1 and CDR2 sequences are KGHSY and FQNENV. CDR3 protein: CASSHRFNSGNTIYF. CDR3 DNA: TGTGCCAGCAGCCATCGGTTTAACAGTGGAAACACCATATATTTT.

The chain combines TRBV7-2 with TRBJ2-7; 8 bases fit TRBD2. Germline V gives CDR1 SGHTA, CDR2 FQGNSA. V lost 1 base to trimming and J lost 5 bases; unmatched junction nucleotides: 4. This CDR3 is 14 amino acids long. DNA for the CDR3: TGTGCCAGCAGCTTAGATCGGGGGGGCAACGAGCAGTACTTC. Its translation: CASSLDRGGNEQYF.

The rearrangement links TRBV2 to TRBJ2-7, with D perhaps assigned TRBD1 or TRBD2 (5 bases each). Germline V gene sequence: CDR1 SNHLY, CDR2 FYNNEI. V lost 3 bases and J 3 bases, leaving 12 bases between the germline ends. This CDR3 region has 14 residues. In DNA, the CDR3 is TGTGCCAGCAGTGAGAGGGGTTCGGGCTACGAGCAGTACTTC. It is translated as CASSERGSGYEQYF.

This chain joins TRBV4-1 and TRBJ2-5; D might be TRBD1 or TRBD2, each matching 5 bases. The V and J ends lost 5 bases and 2 bases respectively, with 12 bases between them. The CDR3 is made up of 14 amino acids. Germline V gives CDR1 MGHRA, CDR2 YSYEKL. This CDR3 is CASSYGDGQETQYF. The CDR3 nucleotides are TGCGCCAGCAGCTACGGGGACGGGCAAGAGACCCAGTACTTC.

The rearrangement joins TRBV7-2 to TRBJ1-1, with D unresolved. Germline V gene data show CDR1 as SGHTA and CDR2 as FQGNSA. Between the trimmed V and J ends, which lost 5 bases and 1 base, there was a span of 14 bases. The CDR3 totals 15 residues. The CDR3 bases are TGTGCCAGCAGCCCTCCGGGGAGTGGGAACACTGAAGCTTTCTTT. Amino acids: CASSPPGSGNTEAFF.

J is TRBJ2-2 and V is TRBV10-3; either TRBD1 or TRBD2 may fit D (5 bases each). This CDR3 is 18 amino acids long. Germline assignment: CDR1 ENHRY and CDR2 SYGVKD. Deletions cut 3 bases from V and 5 bases from J, with 22 bases between. The CDR3 coding sequence is TGTGCCATCAGTGACGGAGACAGAGGGCGCTCGGGAACCGGGGAGCTGTTTTTT. It yields the protein CAISDGDRGRSGTGELFF.

This chain links TRBV5-1 with TRBJ2-7; 7 positions agree with TRBD1. V dropped 1 base and J dropped 3; count of bases not matched to a gene: 1. The CDR3 spans 13 residues. Per the germline V gene, CDR1 is SGHRS and CDR2 is YFSETQ. The CDR3 DNA reads TGCGCCAGCAGCTTGAGACAGGGCTACGAGCAGTACTTC. This gives the protein CASSLRQGYEQYF. Full variable domain (remainder filled in from reference TRBV5-1 and TRBJ2-7): KAGVTQTPRYLIKTRGQQVTLSCSPISGHRSVSWYQQTPGQGLQFLFEYFSETQRNKGNFPGRFSGRQFSNSRSEMNVSTLELGDSALYLCASSLRQGYEQYFGPGTRLTVT.

The chain employs TRBV9 and TRBJ2-1, with 9 bases fitting TRBD2. Trimming removed 3 bases from V and 3 bases from J; junction bases left unmatched: 7. This CDR3 is built from 16 residues. Germline V gene sequence: CDR1 SGDLS, CDR2 YYNGEE. Here the CDR3 DNA reads TGTGCCAGCAGCGCTAGCCCTAGCGGGGACTACAATGAGCAGTTCTTC. This sequence encodes CASSASPSGDYNEQFF. Complete variable domain (other parts from reference TRBV9 and TRBJ2-1): DSGVTQTPKHLITATGQRVTLRCSPRSGDLSVYWYQQSLDQGLQFLIQYYNGEERAKGNILERFSAQQFPDLHSELNLSSLELGDSALYFCASSASPSGDYNEQFFGPGTRLTVL.